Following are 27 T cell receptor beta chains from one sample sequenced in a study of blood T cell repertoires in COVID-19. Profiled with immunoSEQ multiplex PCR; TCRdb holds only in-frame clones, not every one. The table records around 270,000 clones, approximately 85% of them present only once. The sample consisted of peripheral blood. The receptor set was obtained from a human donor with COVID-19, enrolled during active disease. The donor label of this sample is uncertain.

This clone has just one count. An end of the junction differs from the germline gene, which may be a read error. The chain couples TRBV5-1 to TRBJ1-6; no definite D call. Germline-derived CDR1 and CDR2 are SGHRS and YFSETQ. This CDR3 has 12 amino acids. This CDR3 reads CASSSDNSPLHF. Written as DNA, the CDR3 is TGCGCCAGCAGCTCCGATAATTCACCCCTCCACTTT.

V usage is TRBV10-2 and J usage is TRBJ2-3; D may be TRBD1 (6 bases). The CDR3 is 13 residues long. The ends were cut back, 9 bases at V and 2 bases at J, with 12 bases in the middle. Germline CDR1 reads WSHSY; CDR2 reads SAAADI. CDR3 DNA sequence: TGCGCCAGTGGGGACACCCTCACAGATACGCAGTATTTT. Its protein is CASGDTLTDTQYF.

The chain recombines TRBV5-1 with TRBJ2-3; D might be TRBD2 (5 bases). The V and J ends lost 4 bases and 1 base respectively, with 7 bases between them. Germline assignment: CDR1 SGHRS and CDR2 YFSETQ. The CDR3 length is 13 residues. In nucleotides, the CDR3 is TGCGCCAGCAGCCGGGATGGCACAGATACGCAGTATTTT. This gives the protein CASSRDGTDTQYF.

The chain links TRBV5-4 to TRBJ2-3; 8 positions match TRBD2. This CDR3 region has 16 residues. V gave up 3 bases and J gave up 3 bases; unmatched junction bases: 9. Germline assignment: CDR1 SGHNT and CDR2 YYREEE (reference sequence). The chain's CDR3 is CASSSRGTSGTDTQYF. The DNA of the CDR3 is TGTGCCAGCAGCTCACGCGGGACTAGTGGAACAGATACGCAGTATTTT.

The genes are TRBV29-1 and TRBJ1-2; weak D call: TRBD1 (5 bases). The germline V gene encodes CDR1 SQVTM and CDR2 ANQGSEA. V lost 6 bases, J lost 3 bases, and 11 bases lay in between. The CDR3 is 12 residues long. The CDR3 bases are TGCAGCGTGGGGGGGGTCGACTATGGCTACACCTTC. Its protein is CSVGGVDYGYTF. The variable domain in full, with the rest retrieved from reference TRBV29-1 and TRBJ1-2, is SAVISQKPSRDICQRGTSLTIQCQVDSQVTMMFWYRQQPGQSLTLIATANQGSEATYESGFVIDKFPISRPNLTFSTLTVSNMSPEDSSIYLCSVGGVDYGYTFGSGTRLTVV.

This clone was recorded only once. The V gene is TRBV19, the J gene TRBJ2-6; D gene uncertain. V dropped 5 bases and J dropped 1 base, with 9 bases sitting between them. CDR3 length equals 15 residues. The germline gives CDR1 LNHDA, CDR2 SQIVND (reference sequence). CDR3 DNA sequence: TGTGCCAGTAGTTCTCGGAGTTCTGGGGCCAACGTCCTGACTTTC. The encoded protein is CASSSRSSGANVLTF.

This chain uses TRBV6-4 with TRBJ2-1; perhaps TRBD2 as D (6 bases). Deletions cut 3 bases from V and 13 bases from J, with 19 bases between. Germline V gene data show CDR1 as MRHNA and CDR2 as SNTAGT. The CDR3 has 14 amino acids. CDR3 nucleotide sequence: TGTGCCAGCAGTGAAGGTCCCCAGAGCGGGCCCCAGTTCTTC. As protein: CASSEGPQSGPQFF.

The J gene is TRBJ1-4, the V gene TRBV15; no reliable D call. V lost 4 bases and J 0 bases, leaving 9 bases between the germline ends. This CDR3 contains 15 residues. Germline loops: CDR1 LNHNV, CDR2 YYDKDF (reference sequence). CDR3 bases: TGTGCCACCAGCACGAGACTTTCAACTAATGAAAAACTGTTTTTT. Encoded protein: CATSTRLSTNEKLFF.

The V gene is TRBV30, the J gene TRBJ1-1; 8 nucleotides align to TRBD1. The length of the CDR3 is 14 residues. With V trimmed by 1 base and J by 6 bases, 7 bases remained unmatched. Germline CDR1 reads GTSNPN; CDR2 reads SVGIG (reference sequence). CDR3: CAWSATGERSEAFF. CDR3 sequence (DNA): TGTGCCTGGAGTGCGACAGGGGAACGATCTGAAGCTTTCTTT.

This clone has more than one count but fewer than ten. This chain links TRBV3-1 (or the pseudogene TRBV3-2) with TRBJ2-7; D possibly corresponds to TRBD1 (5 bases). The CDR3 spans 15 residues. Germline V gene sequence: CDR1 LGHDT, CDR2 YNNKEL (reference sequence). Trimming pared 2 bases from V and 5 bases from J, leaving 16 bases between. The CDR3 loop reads CASSQLGQGIDEQYF. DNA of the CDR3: TGTGCCAGCAGCCAACTAGGCCAGGGCATCGACGAGCAGTACTTC.

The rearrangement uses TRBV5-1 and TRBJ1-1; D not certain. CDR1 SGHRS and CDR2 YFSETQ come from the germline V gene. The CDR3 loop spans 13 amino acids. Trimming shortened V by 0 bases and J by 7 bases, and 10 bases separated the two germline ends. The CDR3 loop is CASSLETRSEAFF. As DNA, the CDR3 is TGCGCCAGCAGCTTGGAAACGCGGAGTGAAGCTTTCTTT.

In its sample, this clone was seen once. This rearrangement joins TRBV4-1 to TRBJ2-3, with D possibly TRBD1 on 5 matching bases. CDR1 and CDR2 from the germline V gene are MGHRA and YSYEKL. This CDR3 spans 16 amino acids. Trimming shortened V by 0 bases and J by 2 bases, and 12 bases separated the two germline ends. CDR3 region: CASSQEGAAYTDTQYF. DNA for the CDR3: TGCGCCAGCAGCCAAGAAGGGGCGGCTTACACAGATACGCAGTATTTT.

CDR3 region: CASQVPPDYGYTF. CDR3 DNA: TGTGCCTCTCAGGTCCCGCCGGACTATGGCTACACCTTC. The V call is TRBV6-6, the J call TRBJ1-2; D is uncertain. The CDR3 is 13 amino acids. The V gene's germline CDR1 is MNHNY and CDR2 SVGAGI (reference sequence). V lost 11 bases and J 3 bases, leaving 16 bases between the germline ends.

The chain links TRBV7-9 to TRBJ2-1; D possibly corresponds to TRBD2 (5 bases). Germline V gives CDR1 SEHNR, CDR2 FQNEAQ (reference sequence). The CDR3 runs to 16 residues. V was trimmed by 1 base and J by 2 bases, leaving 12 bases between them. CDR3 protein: CASSLVRAGPYNEQFF. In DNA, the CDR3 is TGTGCCAGCAGCTTAGTTAGGGCGGGCCCCTACAATGAGCAGTTCTTC.

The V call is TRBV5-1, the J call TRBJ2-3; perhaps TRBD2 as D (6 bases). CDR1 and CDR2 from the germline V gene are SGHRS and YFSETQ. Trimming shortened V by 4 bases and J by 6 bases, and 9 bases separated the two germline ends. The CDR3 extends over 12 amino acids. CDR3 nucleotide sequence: TGCGCCAGCAGCCGGGACTTGGATACGCAGTATTTT. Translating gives CASSRDLDTQYF.

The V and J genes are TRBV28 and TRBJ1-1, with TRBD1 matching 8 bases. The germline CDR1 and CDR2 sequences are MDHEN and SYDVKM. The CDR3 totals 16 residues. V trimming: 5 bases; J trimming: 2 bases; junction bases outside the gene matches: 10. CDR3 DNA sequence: TGTGCCAGCAGTCCCCCGCTGGGACAGGATAACACTGAAGCTTTCTTT. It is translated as CASSPPLGQDNTEAFF.

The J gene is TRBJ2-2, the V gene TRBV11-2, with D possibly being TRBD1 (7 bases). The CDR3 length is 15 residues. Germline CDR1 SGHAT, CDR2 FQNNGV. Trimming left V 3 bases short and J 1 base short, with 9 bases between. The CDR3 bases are TGTGCCAGCAGCTTGCAGGGGGGGAACACCGGGGAGCTGTTTTTT. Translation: CASSLQGGNTGELFF. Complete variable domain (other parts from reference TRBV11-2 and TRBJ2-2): EAGVAQSPRYKIIEKRQSVAFWCNPISGHATLYWYQQILGQGPKLLIQFQNNGVVDDSQLPKDRFSAERLKGVDSTLKIQPAKLEDSAVYLCASSLQGGNTGELFFGEGSRLTVL.

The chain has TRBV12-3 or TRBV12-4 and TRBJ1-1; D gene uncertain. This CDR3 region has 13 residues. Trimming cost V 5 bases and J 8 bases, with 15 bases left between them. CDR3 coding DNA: TGTGCCAGCAGTCCTATCCGGGCGGGGGAAGCTTTCTTT. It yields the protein CASSPIRAGEAFF.

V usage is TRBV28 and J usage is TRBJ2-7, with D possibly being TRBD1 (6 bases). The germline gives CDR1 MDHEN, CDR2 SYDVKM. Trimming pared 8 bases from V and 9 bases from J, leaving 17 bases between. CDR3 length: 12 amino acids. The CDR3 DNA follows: TGTGCCAGCGGGTTAGGGGGTTATGGGCAGTACTTC. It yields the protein CASGLGGYGQYF.

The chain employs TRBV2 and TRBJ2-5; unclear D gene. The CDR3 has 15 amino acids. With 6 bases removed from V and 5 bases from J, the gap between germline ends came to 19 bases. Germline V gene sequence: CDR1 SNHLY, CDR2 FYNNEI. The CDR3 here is CASRGPPIEVETQYF. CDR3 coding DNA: TGTGCCAGCAGAGGCCCCCCGATAGAGGTGGAGACCCAGTACTTC.

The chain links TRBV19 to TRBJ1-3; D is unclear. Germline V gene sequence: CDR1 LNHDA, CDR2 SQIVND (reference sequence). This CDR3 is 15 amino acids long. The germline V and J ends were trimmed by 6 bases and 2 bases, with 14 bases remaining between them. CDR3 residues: CASRGNAGTGNTIYF. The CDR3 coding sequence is TGTGCCAGTAGAGGCAACGCGGGGACTGGAAACACCATATATTTT.

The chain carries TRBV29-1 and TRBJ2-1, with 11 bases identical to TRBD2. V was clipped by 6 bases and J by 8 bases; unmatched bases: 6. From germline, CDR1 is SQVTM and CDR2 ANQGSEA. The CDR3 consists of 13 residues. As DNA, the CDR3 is TGCAGCGTAACGGGACTAGCGGACCATGAGCAGTTCTTC. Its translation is CSVTGLADHEQFF.

CDR3 sequence: CASSLVIGGSYEQYF. The CDR3 DNA sequence: TGCGCCAGCAGCTTGGTGATCGGCGGCTCCTACGAGCAGTACTTC. This rearrangement joins TRBV5-1 to TRBJ2-7; no definite D call. This CDR3 has 15 amino acids. V was pared by 0 bases and J by 0 bases, with 10 bases between. Germline assignment: CDR1 SGHRS and CDR2 YFSETQ.

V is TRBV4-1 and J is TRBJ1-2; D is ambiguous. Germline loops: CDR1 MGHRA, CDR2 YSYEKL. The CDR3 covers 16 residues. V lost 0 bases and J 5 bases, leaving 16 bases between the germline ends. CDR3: CASSQDWSREGYGYTF. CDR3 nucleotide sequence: TGCGCCAGCAGCCAAGATTGGAGCAGAGAAGGATATGGCTACACCTTC.

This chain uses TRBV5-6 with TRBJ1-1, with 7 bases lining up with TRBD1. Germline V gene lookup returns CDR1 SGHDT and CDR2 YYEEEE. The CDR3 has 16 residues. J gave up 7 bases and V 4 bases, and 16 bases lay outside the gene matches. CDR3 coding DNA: TGTGCCAGCAGCGGAGAATTGGGGTCAGGGGGTGGTGAAGCTTTCTTT. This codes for CASSGELGSGGGEAFF.

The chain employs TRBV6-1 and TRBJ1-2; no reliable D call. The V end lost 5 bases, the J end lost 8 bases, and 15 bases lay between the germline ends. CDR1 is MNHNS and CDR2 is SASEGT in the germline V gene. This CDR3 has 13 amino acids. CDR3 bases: TGTGCCAGCAGTCCCGCTGGGGAGTTCGGCTACACCTTC. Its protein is CASSPAGEFGYTF.

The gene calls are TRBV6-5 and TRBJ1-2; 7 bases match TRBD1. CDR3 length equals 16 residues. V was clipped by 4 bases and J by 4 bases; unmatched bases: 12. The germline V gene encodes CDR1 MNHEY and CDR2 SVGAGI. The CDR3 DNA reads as TGTGCCAGCAGTTCTGCTCTAGGACAGGAAACCTATGGCTACACCTTC. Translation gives CASSSALGQETYGYTF.